This is a list of T cell receptor beta chains from one sample in a study of blood T cell repertoires in COVID-19. Profiling relied on immunoSEQ multiplex PCR, and the TCRdb table lists in-frame clones only, not all of them. The sample carries around 68,000 clones, around 90% recorded once. The sample was peripheral blood. The source of these receptors is a human donor in a cohort sampled during active COVID-19. Both conserved end residues are part of each CDR3. The D gene is left open where the match is weak. Clone size is given for some rows only: seen once, a few or many times, or a class if the clone is expanded.

>-|TRBJ2-2|-|TRBV18
TGTGCCAGCTCACGAATCGGCGGTAACACCGGGGAGCTGTTTTTT
CASSRIGGNTGELFF
>TRBD2|TRBJ2-1|once|TRBV18
TGTGCCAGCTTCCAACCAACGGGGGGGGTCGATGAGCAGTTCTTC
CASFQPTGGVDEQFF
>-|TRBJ2-5|-|TRBV10-3
TGTGCCATCAGTGGTACAACAAACCAAGAGACCCAGTACTTC
CAISGTTNQETQYF
>TRBD2|TRBJ2-3|-|TRBV7-2
TGTGCCAGCAGCCCCTCAGCGGGAGAATACGATACGCAGTATTTT
CASSPSAGEYDTQYF
>-|TRBJ1-1|-|TRBV5-1
TGCGCCAGCAGCGGCCGGGAGCCCTTTCGCACTGAAGCTTTCTTT
CASSGREPFRTEAFF
>TRBD1|TRBJ1-3|-|TRBV5-6
TGTGCCAGCAGCTCGGCGACAGGGCTCTCTGGAAACACCATATATTTT
CASSSATGLSGNTIYF
>TRBD2|TRBJ2-1|-|TRBV11-3
TGTGCCAGCAGCGGACTAGCTCACTACAATGAGCAGTTCTTC
CASSGLAHYNEQFF
>TRBD2|TRBJ2-5|-|TRBV4-2
TGTGCCAGCAGCCAAGACGGCGGGAGGACGGAGACCCAGTACTTC
CASSQDGGRTETQYF
>-|TRBJ2-1|-|TRBV19
TGTGCCACAAGACCACGGGCAGGGAGGTCTCAAGAGGGGAAGAATGAGCAGTTCTTC
CATRPRAGRSQEGKNEQFF
>TRBD1|TRBJ2-2|-|TRBV19
TGTGCCACCCGGGACAGGGGGGGAACCGGGGAGCTGTTTTTT
CATRDRGGTGELFF
>-|TRBJ1-2|-|TRBV19
TGTGCCAGTAGTATAGCCGCCATGGGCGGCTACACCTTC
CASSIAAMGGYTF
>-|TRBJ2-7|-|TRBV28
TGTGCCAGCAGAGGGGGGGGGTCCTCAAACTCCTACGAGCAGTACTTC
CASRGGGSSNSYEQYF
>TRBD1|TRBJ1-1|once|TRBV10-2
TGCGCCAGCAGTGAATTCGCAGGGGGCACTGAAGCTTTCTTT
CASSEFAGGTEAFF
>TRBD1|TRBJ2-7|-|TRBV10-3
TGTGCCAGCTTACAGGGGGATGGCTACGAGCAGTACTTC
CASLQGDGYEQYF
>TRBD1|TRBJ2-1|-|TRBV27
TGTGCCAGCAGTTTGGACAGGGGGAGGGAGCAGTTCTTC
CASSLDRGREQFF
>-|TRBJ2-3|-|TRBV5-1
TGCGCCAGCAGCTTGGACAGGAACACAGATACGCAGTATTTT
CASSLDRNTDTQYF
>TRBD1|TRBJ2-7|-|TRBV5-1
TGCGCCAGCAGCGTGGGACAGGGGGGAACCGAGCAGTACTTC
CASSVGQGGTEQYF
>-|TRBJ1-2|-|TRBV7-2
TGTGCCAGCAGCTCGGGGTCGGGCAGCCACTATGGCTACACCTTC
CASSSGSGSHYGYTF
>TRBD2|TRBJ2-1|-|TRBV23-1
TGCGCCAGCAGTCAATTTTCTAGCGGAAACTACAATGAGCAGTTCTTC
CASSQFSSGNYNEQFF
>TRBD2|TRBJ2-1|-|TRBV5-1
TGCGCCAGCAGCTTGGCGCCTAGCGGGGCTAGGCAGTTCTTC
CASSLAPSGARQFF
>TRBD1|TRBJ2-5|-|TRBV2
TGTGCCAGCAGGCGACAGGGAGTACAAGAGACCCAGTACTTC
CASRRQGVQETQYF
>-|TRBJ2-1|-|TRBV5-1
TGCGCCAGCAGCCACCCCGTAACAAATGAGCAGTTCTTC
CASSHPVTNEQFF
>-|TRBJ2-5|-|TRBV6-2/TRBV6-3
TGTGCCAGCAGTCAACAAGAGACCCAGTACTTC
CASSQQETQYF
>-|TRBJ1-4|-|TRBV7-9
TGTGCCAGCAGCTTCGACCTAGGAGAAAAACTGTTTTTT
CASSFDLGEKLFF
>-|TRBJ2-1|few|TRBV19
TGTGCCAGTAGTCGTTCCTCTGTATCCTACAATGAGCAGTTCTTC
CASSRSSVSYNEQFF
>TRBD1|TRBJ1-1|-|TRBV25-1
TGTGCCAGCACACAGGGGTCCGAAGCTTTCTTT
CASTQGSEAFF
>TRBD2|TRBJ2-7|-|TRBV5-1
TGCGCCAGCAGCTGGTATATAGCGGGAGGGACCTACGAGCAGTACTTC
CASSWYIAGGTYEQYF
>TRBD2|TRBJ2-5|-|TRBV7-2
TGTGCCAGCAGCTTAGTCCGTTTTGCGGGGGAGAGGGGAGAGACCCAGTACTTC
CASSLVRFAGERGETQYF
>-|TRBJ2-1|-|TRBV29-1
TGCAGCGTTGAAGATACTGGGGGGAGAAGGGAGCAGTTCTTC
CSVEDTGGRREQFF
>-|TRBJ2-7|-|TRBV7-3
TGTGCCAGCAGCCTTGAGAGCTCCTACGAGCAGTACTTC
CASSLESSYEQYF
>-|TRBJ1-5|-|TRBV27
TGTGCCAGCAGTTTATCTATTAGCAATCAGCCCCAGCATTTT
CASSLSISNQPQHF
>-|TRBJ1-2|-|TRBV3-1/TRBV3-2
TGTGCCAGCAGCCAAGATGCCAGGCGACACTATGGCTACACCTTC
CASSQDARRHYGYTF
>-|TRBJ1-4|-|TRBV27
TGTGCCAGCAGTTTCAGGGGCGGGGGTGAAAAACTGTTTTTT
CASSFRGGGEKLFF
>-|TRBJ2-4|-|TRBV11-2
TGTGCCAGCAGCTTAGATTCACAGGGAACTCAGTACTTC
CASSLDSQGTQYF
>-|TRBJ2-5|-|TRBV7-2
TGTGCCAGCAGCCCCGAGGGCGGGGTCAGGCTCCAAGAGACCCAGTACTTC
CASSPEGGVRLQETQYF
>TRBD2|TRBJ2-1|-|TRBV5-4
TGTGCCAGCAGGTCCGGGACTAGCGGGTACTCCTACAATGAGCAGTTCTTC
CASRSGTSGYSYNEQFF
>-|TRBJ2-5|-|TRBV19
TGTGCCAGTAGTATGAGGGTCTGGGAGACCCAGTACTTC
CASSMRVWETQYF
>-|TRBJ2-7|-|TRBV28
TGTGCCAGTAGTTTAAGGGGCGAGCAGTACTTC
CASSLRGEQYF
>-|TRBJ1-2|-|TRBV9
TGTGCCAGCAGCGTAGACAGTATCTATGGCTACACCTTC
CASSVDSIYGYTF
>-|TRBJ2-1|-|TRBV4-3
TGCGCCAGCAGCCTCACCGGGGGTTCTCCCTACAATGAGCAGTTCTTC
CASSLTGGSPYNEQFF
>TRBD1|TRBJ2-3|-|TRBV19
TGTGCCAGTAGTATAGAACCCCATCGACAGGGCTTTTTGTGTACAAAGCAGTATTTT
CASSIEPHRQGFLCTKQYF
>TRBD2|TRBJ2-3|-|TRBV12-5
TGTGCTAGTGTCCTTGGAACTAGCGGGAGCTCAGATACGCAGTATTTT
CASVLGTSGSSDTQYF
>-|TRBJ2-3|-|TRBV6-2/TRBV6-3
TGTGCCAGCAGCAAATCCGCCCGGACAGATACGCAGTATTTT
CASSKSARTDTQYF
>-|TRBJ2-7|-|TRBV7-2
TGTGCCAGCAGCTTAGGGTTCCCAGCCTACGAGCAGTACTTC
CASSLGFPAYEQYF
>TRBD1|TRBJ1-6|once|TRBV5-6
TGTGCCAGCAGCTTGTTGACAGGGATAGCTTCACCCCTCCACTTT
CASSLLTGIASPLHF
>TRBD1|TRBJ1-1|-|TRBV9
TGTGCCAGCAGCGCACCCCAGGGGGTTGAAGCTTTCTTT
CASSAPQGVEAFF
>TRBD1|TRBJ1-5|-|TRBV19
TGTGCCAGTAGTCCCGAGGACAGGTTGAATCAGCCCCAGCATTTT
CASSPEDRLNQPQHF
>TRBD2|TRBJ2-7|-|TRBV28
TGTGCCAGCAGGCCGACTAGCGGGGGCTCCTACGAGCAGTACTTC
CASRPTSGGSYEQYF
>TRBD2|TRBJ2-1|once|TRBV5-4
TGTGCCAGCAGCTTGGCGGCGGGAGGGGGGAATGAGCAGTTCTTC
CASSLAAGGGNEQFF
>-|TRBJ2-6|few|TRBV15
TGTGCCACCAGCGTAGCGGCGACTGGGGCCAACGTCCTGACTTTC
CATSVAATGANVLTF
>-|TRBJ2-2|-|TRBV7-9
TGTGCCAGCAGCTCCCCTCGCAGGACACCCAACAAGGCCGGGGAGCTGTTTTTT
CASSSPRRTPNKAGELFF
>TRBD2|TRBJ2-7|-|TRBV28
TGTGCCACCAACACCGGGGAGGGTAGCAAGTACTTC
CATNTGEGSKYF
>-|TRBJ1-4|-|TRBV7-6
TGTGCCAGCAGCTCGACACACGGCCCCCCGGATGAAAAACTGTTTTTT
CASSSTHGPPDEKLFF
>-|TRBJ1-1|-|TRBV6-2/TRBV6-3
TGTGCCAGCAGCCCAGGGGTGCAGGGAGGCATCGTGAACACTGAAGCTTTCTTT
CASSPGVQGGIVNTEAFF
>TRBD2|TRBJ2-1|-|TRBV20-1
TGCAGTGCTAGTTTAGCCAGCGGGGACAATGAGCAGTTCTTC
CSASLASGDNEQFF
>-|TRBJ2-5|-|TRBV7-2
TGTGCCAGCAGCCCTAGCTTCGGACAAGAGACCCAGTACTTC
CASSPSFGQETQYF
>-|TRBJ1-1|-|TRBV4-1
TGCGCCAGCAGCCAAGTTCCGGGCAGGGGTGGGGGCACTGAAGCTTTCTTT
CASSQVPGRGGGTEAFF